The 18 T cell receptor beta chains below come from one sample, sequenced in a study of T cell responses to AZD1222 COVID-19 vaccine. Here immunoSEQ multiplex PCR was the method, and the copy in TCRdb shows in-frame clones only, minus some. The sample carries 100,000 to 150,000 clones, less than 90% recorded once. The material sequenced was peripheral blood, taken on day 0 of AZD1222 vaccination. The receptors stem from an adult in good health.

The rearrangement links TRBV6-2 or TRBV6-3 to TRBJ1-2; the D gene is possibly TRBD1 (6 bases). CDR3 length: 16 amino acids. Trimming removed 0 bases from V and 3 bases from J, with 14 bases in between. The germline CDR1 and CDR2 sequences are MNHEY and SVGEGT. The CDR3: CASSYSTTQGYYGYTF. The CDR3 coding sequence is TGTGCCAGCAGTTACTCGACGACACAGGGATACTATGGCTACACCTTC.

The rearrangement uses TRBV6-2 or TRBV6-3 and TRBJ2-1, with 7 bases matching TRBD2. Per the germline V gene, CDR1 is MNHEY and CDR2 is SVGEGT. The CDR3 sequence is 18 residues long. Trimming cost V 0 bases and J 0 bases; bases outside gene matches: 8. The CDR3 here is CASSYSTGGISSYNEQFF. The CDR3 DNA follows: TGTGCCAGCAGTTACTCGACCGGGGGGATTAGCTCCTACAATGAGCAGTTCTTC.

The chain carries TRBV7-9 and TRBJ2-1; no reliable D call. V was pared by 2 bases and J by 8 bases, with 13 bases between. The CDR3 length is 14 residues. The germline CDR1 and CDR2 sequences are SEHNR and FQNEAQ (reference sequence). The CDR3 reads CASSLSISRDEQFF. The CDR3 DNA is TGTGCCAGCAGCTTATCGATTAGTCGGGATGAGCAGTTCTTC.

This clone was observed once. The genes are TRBV19 and TRBJ1-2; 8 nucleotides agree with TRBD1. CDR3 length: 12 amino acids. V gave up 7 bases and J gave up 8 bases; unmatched junction bases: 6. The germline V gene has CDR1 LNHDA and CDR2 SQIVND (reference sequence). As DNA, the CDR3 is TGTGCCAGTAAAGACAGGGGCTTCGGCTACACCTTC. It specifies CASKDRGFGYTF.

V and J are TRBV19 and TRBJ2-7; 8 nucleotides align to TRBD2. Germline V CDR1 and CDR2: LNHDA, SQIVND (reference sequence). The junction had 3 bases not matched to a gene; V was cut back by 0 bases and J by 8 bases. The CDR3 has 13 amino acids. CDR3 DNA sequence: TGTGCCAGTAGTATAGACGGGAGGGCCAAGCAGTACTTC. Translating it yields CASSIDGRAKQYF.

The V and J genes are TRBV4-3 and TRBJ1-1; D is possibly TRBD1 (5 bases). There are 15 residues in the CDR3. Germline assignment: CDR1 LGHNA and CDR2 YSLEER. Trimming took off 0 bases at V and 1 base at J, with 9 bases between the two ends. CDR3: CASSQDFRENTEAFF. The CDR3 coding sequence is TGCGCCAGCAGCCAAGATTTCAGGGAGAACACTGAAGCTTTCTTT.

J is TRBJ1-1 and V is TRBV7-2; maybe TRBD1 (6 bases). V lost 6 bases to trimming and J lost 6 bases, with 17 bases between them. CDR3 length: 14 residues. Germline loops: CDR1 SGHTA, CDR2 FQGNSA. Here the CDR3 DNA reads TGTGCCAGCAGACACCAACAGGGATGGGCTGAAGCTTTCTTT. It translates to CASRHQQGWAEAFF.

The chain has TRBV30 and TRBJ1-5; TRBD1 is a possible D gene (5 bases). Germline CDR1 and CDR2: GTSNPN and SVGIG (reference sequence). The CDR3 consists of 14 residues. The V and J ends lost 0 bases and 7 bases respectively, with 13 bases between them. Here the CDR3 reads CAWSVDAGGQPQHF. The CDR3 DNA reads as TGTGCCTGGAGTGTAGATGCGGGGGGACAGCCCCAGCATTTT.

The rearrangement links TRBV7-8 to TRBJ1-6; no clear D. The CDR3 has 13 residues. Trimming removed 2 bases from V and 8 bases from J, with 7 bases in between. CDR1 and CDR2 (germline): SGHVS, FQNEAQ. CDR3 amino acids: CASSLMTDSPLHF. Written as DNA, the CDR3 is TGTGCCAGCAGCTTAATGACTGATTCACCCCTCCACTTT.

J is TRBJ1-2 and V is TRBV6-2 or TRBV6-3; TRBD1 agrees at 7 bases. The CDR3 totals 13 residues. V was pared by 5 bases and J by 7 bases, with 7 bases of the junction left unmatched. Germline CDR1 MNHEY, CDR2 SVGEGT. The CDR3 sequence: CASSGAGTVGYTF. As DNA, the CDR3 is TGTGCCAGCAGTGGGGCCGGGACAGTTGGCTACACCTTC.

V is TRBV7-2 and J is TRBJ2-7; D could derive from TRBD1 or TRBD2 (5 bases each). Germline V gene sequence: CDR1 SGHTA, CDR2 FQGNSA. V lost 4 bases to trimming and J lost 1 base, with 20 bases between them. The CDR3 sequence is 17 residues long. For the CDR3, the DNA is TGTGCCAGCAGCTCCACTTGGGACCGTACCCAATCCTACGAGCAGTACTTC. This codes for CASSSTWDRTQSYEQYF.

The chain links TRBV6-5 to TRBJ2-1; 8 bases line up with TRBD1. Germline V CDR1 and CDR2: MNHEY, SVGAGI. Losses at the gene ends were 7 bases for V and 5 bases for J; bases not matched to a gene: 4. CDR3 size: 13 residues. The CDR3: CASIQDRDNEQFF. The DNA of the CDR3 is TGTGCCAGCATACAGGACAGGGACAATGAGCAGTTCTTC.

This chain joins TRBV9 and TRBJ2-1; 8 bases map to TRBD2. The V gene's germline CDR1 is SGDLS and CDR2 YYNGEE. With V trimmed by 0 bases and J by 0 bases, 14 bases remained unmatched. The CDR3 is 20 amino acids. The CDR3 loop reads CASSVAPRRSGGRSYNEQFF. CDR3 DNA: TGTGCCAGCAGCGTAGCCCCCCGGAGGAGCGGGGGCCGCTCCTACAATGAGCAGTTCTTC.

The genes are TRBV7-6 and TRBJ1-1; D may be TRBD1 (6 bases). The V gene's germline CDR1 is SGHVS and CDR2 FNYEAQ. This CDR3 has 13 residues. V lost 5 bases and J 2 bases, leaving 9 bases between the germline ends. This CDR3 reads CASSLGTNTEAFF. CDR3 nucleotides: TGTGCCAGCAGCCTAGGGACAAACACTGAAGCTTTCTTT.

This clone was observed a handful of times. As DNA, the CDR3 is TGTGCCAGCAGCTCCGGTTCCCCTCTAGGACGGTATGGCTACACCTTC. Translation gives CASSSGSPLGRYGYTF. The chain recombines TRBV3-1 (or the pseudogene TRBV3-2) with TRBJ1-2; D is uncertain. The CDR3 totals 16 residues. V shed 5 bases and J shed 5 bases, with 21 bases lying between them. Germline V gives CDR1 LGHDT, CDR2 YNNKEL (reference sequence).

The chain links TRBV4-3 to TRBJ2-3; D possibly corresponds to TRBD1 (6 bases). This CDR3 has 14 residues. Germline CDR1 LGHNA, CDR2 YSLEER. The V and J ends lost 0 bases and 5 bases respectively, with 9 bases between them. The CDR3 sequence is CASSQEQGRDTQYF. In nucleotides, the CDR3 is TGCGCCAGCAGCCAAGAACAGGGACGAGATACGCAGTATTTT.

The chain links TRBV10-3 to TRBJ1-2; TRBD1 matches at 9 bases. The CDR3 has 17 amino acids. Germline CDR1 and CDR2: ENHRY and SYGVKD. With 0 bases clipped from V and 0 bases from J, the junction kept 5 bases outside the gene matches. The CDR3 coding sequence is TGTGCCATCAGTGAGTCGGAGGGACAGGGCACTAACTATGGCTACACCTTC. Protein: CAISESEGQGTNYGYTF.

The V and J genes are TRBV7-9 and TRBJ1-2; 7 nucleotides match TRBD1. The J segment lost 7 bases and the V segment lost 1 base, leaving 9 bases of the junction unmatched. This CDR3 has 15 residues. Per the germline V gene, CDR1 is SEHNR and CDR2 is FQNEAQ (reference sequence). CDR3 bases: TGTGCCAGCAGCTTAGAGACAGGGAGTAGCGGTGGCTACACCTTC. This gives the protein CASSLETGSSGGYTF.